In this sample, the clone carrying this T cell receptor (beta chain) turned up a few times. The data are from a study of blood T cell repertoires in COVID-19. At the level of the study: Sample material is recorded as cDNA or gDNA derived from T cells, B-cell-depleted T cells, or PBMCs.

Germline V gene sequence: CDR1 SGHDN, CDR2 FVKESK. The CDR3 loop spans 18 amino acids. V was pared by 4 bases and J by 4 bases, with 16 bases of the junction left unmatched. Study processing details: Nucleated cell counts were estimated from reference gene primer amplification. Profiled with immunoSEQ multiplex PCR; TCRdb holds only in-frame clones, not every one. The D gene and trimming were derived from the DNA, and the V and J assignments and clone size from that table. The sample holds hundreds of thousands of clones, roughly 83% seen once. The chain has TRBV14 and TRBJ1-2, with TRBD1 matching 9 bases. Source material: peripheral blood. The sequence was collected from a man aged 35 to 55 with acute or convalescent COVID-19. Written as DNA, the CDR3 is TGTGCCAGCAGCCGTACCGGGACAGGGTGGTCTGCCGCCTATGGCTACACCTTC. It is translated as CASSRTGTGWSAAYGYTF.